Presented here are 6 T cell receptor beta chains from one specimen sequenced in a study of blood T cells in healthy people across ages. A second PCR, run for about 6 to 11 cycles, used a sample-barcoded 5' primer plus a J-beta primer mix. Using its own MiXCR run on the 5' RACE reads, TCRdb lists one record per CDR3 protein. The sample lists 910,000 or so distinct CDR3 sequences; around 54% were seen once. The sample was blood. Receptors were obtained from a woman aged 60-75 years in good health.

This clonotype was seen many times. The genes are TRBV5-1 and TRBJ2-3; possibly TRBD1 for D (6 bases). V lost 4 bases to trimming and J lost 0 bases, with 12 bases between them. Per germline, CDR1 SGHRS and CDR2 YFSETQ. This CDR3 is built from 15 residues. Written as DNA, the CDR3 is TGCGCCAGCAGCCCGGACAGTACTAGCACAGATACGCAGTATTTT. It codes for CASSPDSTSTDTQYF. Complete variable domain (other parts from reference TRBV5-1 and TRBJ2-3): KAGVTQTPRYLIKTRGQQVTLSCSPISGHRSVSWYQQTPGQGLQFLFEYFSETQRNKGNFPGRFSGRQFSNSRSEMNVSTLELGDSALYLCASSPDSTSTDTQYFGPGTRLTVL.

The chain's CDR3 is CASSLAGGFTYEQYF. As DNA, the CDR3 is TGTGCCAGCAGCTTAGCGGGAGGATTTACTTACGAGCAGTACTTC. J is TRBJ2-5 and V is TRBV5-5; 9 nucleotides match TRBD2. The DNA end is a closer match to TRBJ2-7, so the J assignment may be wrong. Germline V lookup: CDR1 SGHKS, CDR2 YYEKEE (reference sequence). The CDR3 runs to 15 residues.

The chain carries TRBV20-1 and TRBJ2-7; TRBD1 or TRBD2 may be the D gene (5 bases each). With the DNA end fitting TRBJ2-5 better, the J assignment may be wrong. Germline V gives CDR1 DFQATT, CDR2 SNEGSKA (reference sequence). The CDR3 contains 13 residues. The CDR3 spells CSARGTAQETQYF. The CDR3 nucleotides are TGCAGTGCTAGGGGGACGGCTCAAGAGACCCAGTACTTC.

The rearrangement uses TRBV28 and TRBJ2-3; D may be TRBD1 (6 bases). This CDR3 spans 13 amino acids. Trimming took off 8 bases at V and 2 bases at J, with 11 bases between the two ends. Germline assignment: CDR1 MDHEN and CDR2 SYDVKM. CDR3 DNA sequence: TGTGCCAGCGGAACAGGGACCACAGATACGCAGTATTTT. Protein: CASGTGTTDTQYF.

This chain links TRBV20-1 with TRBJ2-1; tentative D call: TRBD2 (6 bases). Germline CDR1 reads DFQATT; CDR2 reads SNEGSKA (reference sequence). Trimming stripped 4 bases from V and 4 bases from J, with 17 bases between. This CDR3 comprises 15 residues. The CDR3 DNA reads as TGCAGTGCTACAGGACTAACAAATTCTTACAATGAGCAGTTCTTC. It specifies CSATGLTNSYNEQFF.

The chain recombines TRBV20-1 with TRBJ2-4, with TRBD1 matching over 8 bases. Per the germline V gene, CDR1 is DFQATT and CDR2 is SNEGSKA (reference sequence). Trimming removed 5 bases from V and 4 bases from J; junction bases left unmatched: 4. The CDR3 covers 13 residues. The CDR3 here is CSALTGAKNIQYF. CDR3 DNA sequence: TGCAGTGCTCTGACAGGGGCGAAAAACATTCAGTACTTC.